This TCR beta chain emerged from a study of blood T cell repertoires in COVID-19. For the study at large: Samples representing acute and convalescent COVID-19 were sourced from the United States, Italy and Spain. Sample material is recorded as cDNA or gDNA derived from T cells, B-cell-depleted T cells, or PBMCs.

Authors' data handling: Amplification with reference gene primers provided the estimates of nucleated cell counts. TCRdb keeps only in-frame clones here, not all; method: immunoSEQ multiplex PCR. V and J calls plus clone size are reproduced from that table; the DNA served to infer D and trimming. The table records around 230,000 clones, approximately 88% of them present only once. Trimming cost V 0 bases and J 9 bases, with 16 bases left between them. Per the germline V gene, CDR1 is SGHRS and CDR2 is YFSETQ. The CDR3 runs 15 residues. The cohort comprised adults aged about 18 to 89 years residing in 24 US areas.

The TCR was taken from a woman in her thirties or forties with acute COVID-19. The chain uses TRBV5-1 and TRBJ2-1, with no clear D. Sequencing was carried out using PBMCs or T cells enriched from blood (not recorded which). For the CDR3, the DNA is TGCGCCAGCAGCTTGGCCAACGGGTTTTTAGGTGAGCAGTTCTTC. The encoded protein is CASSLANGFLGEQFF.